The clone carrying this T cell receptor (beta chain) was counted a single time. Its antigen is as yet unknown. Germline values: CDR1 SNHLY, CDR2 FYNNEI. The length of the CDR3 is 14 residues. V lost 8 bases, J lost 6 bases, and 11 bases stayed unmatched. The data are from a study of graft-versus-host responses after intestinal transplantation. Study background: Grafts that recipients had were multivisceral, liver-intestinal, or isolated intestinal transplants. For approximately three years after anti-thymocyte globulin induction, all recipients took tacrolimus and steroids. Study outcomes and limitations: Detected in recipient marrow were GvH clones, some of which were first observed in ileum or blood. In patients with graft-donor T cell macrochimerism, allograft graft-versus-host to host-versus-graft clonal ratios were high.

Clones were read by immunoSEQ multiplex PCR, and TCRdb kept only the in-frame ones, dropping some. The sample consists of about 130,000 clones, roughly 92% of them appearing once. This specimen consisted of unstimulated CD4+ T cells sorted from spleen or lymph node cells, obtained before intestinal transplant. The rearrangement uses TRBV2 and TRBJ2-7, with 9 nucleotides matching TRBD1. This sequence was found in a human donor who received an intestinal transplant. DNA of the CDR3: TGTGCCAGCCGAGCATGGGACAGGGTAGGCGAGCAGTACTTC. Translation gives CASRAWDRVGEQYF.